This is a list of T cell receptor beta chains from one sample in a study of blood T cell repertoires in COVID-19. Measured with immunoSEQ multiplex PCR; TCRdb has only the in-frame clones, and not every one. This repertoire shows 100,000 to 150,000 clones, about 85% found once; its top ten account for about 3.3%. The material sequenced was peripheral blood. The receptors shown here come from a woman of 80 years or more with COVID-19, enrolled during active disease. Both conserved end residues are part of each CDR3. D genes are given only for firm matches. Clone size is not always given. Where it is, it says once, few, many or a class for expanded clones.

TRBV3-1/TRBV3-2	-	TRBJ1-6	TRBD1	CASSLLTGGFNSPLHF	TGTGCCAGCAGCCTCCTGACAGGGGGCTTTAATTCACCCCTCCACTTT
TRBV7-9	once	TRBJ2-7	-	CASSLFGRGNYEQYF	TGTGCCAGCAGCTTATTCGGGAGAGGAAACTACGAGCAGTACTTC
TRBV28	-	TRBJ1-4	-	CASSLGATNEKLFF	TGTGCCAGCAGCTTAGGGGCGACTAATGAAAAACTGTTTTTT
TRBV6-2/TRBV6-3	-	TRBJ2-5	-	CASRYNQGRETQYF	TGTGCCAGCAGATACAACCAGGGGCGGGAGACCCAGTACTTC
TRBV19	-	TRBJ1-6	-	CASSREGSRTNSPLHF	TGTGCCAGTAGTAGGGAGGGGTCCAGGACCAATTCACCCCTCCACTTT
TRBV7-2	-	TRBJ2-7	TRBD2	CASSLAPHRTSGGAYEQYF	TGTGCCAGCAGCTTAGCTCCACATCGGACTAGCGGGGGAGCCTACGAGCAGTACTTC
TRBV4-1	-	TRBJ2-1	-	CASSSQMGPYNEQFF	TGCGCCAGCAGCTCCCAGATGGGCCCGTACAATGAGCAGTTCTTC
TRBV7-2	few	TRBJ1-4	-	CASSLGGVATNEKLFF	TGTGCCAGCAGCTTAGGGGGGGTTGCAACTAATGAAAAACTGTTTTTT
TRBV3-1/TRBV3-2	-	TRBJ1-2	-	CASSGGSGYGYTF	TGTGCCAGCAGCGGAGGGTCTGGCTATGGCTACACCTTC
TRBV7-9	-	TRBJ2-7	-	CASSSGHSPLHF	TGTGCCAGCAGTTCGGGACATTCGCCTTTGCACTTC
TRBV6-6	-	TRBJ1-4	TRBD1	CASSSPTGFEEKLFF	TGTGCCAGCAGTTCCCCGACAGGGTTCGAAGAAAAACTGTTTTTT
TRBV10-2	-	TRBJ2-1	-	CASSVEKRQFF	TGCGCCAGCAGTGTCGAAAAGCGGCAGTTCTTC